The present T cell receptor (beta chain) was sequenced within a study of blood T cell repertoires in COVID-19. The CDR3 has 13 residues. Germline V gene lookup returns CDR1 MNHEY and CDR2 SMNVEV (reference sequence). V shed 6 bases and J 6 bases; nucleotides not matched to a gene: 1. Note on this clone: This sample includes further DNA sequences coding for the same CDR3.

The table came from immunoSEQ multiplex PCR; TCRdb's copy has only in-frame clones and leaves some out. The data show 200,000 to 250,000 clones, with about 80% seen just once and about 1.7% held by the top ten. Sequenced material: PBMCs or T cells enriched from blood (not recorded which). This chain uses TRBV27 with TRBJ2-2; 10 bases are a match to TRBD1. This receptor was obtained from a man aged 60 to 75 who had recovered from COVID-19. DNA of the CDR3: TGTGCCAGCAGGACAGGGGGCTCCGGGGAGCTGTTTTTT. Its protein product is CASRTGGSGELFF.